This T cell receptor (beta chain) was profiled in a study of CD8 T cells in ankylosing spondylitis. Regarding the study as a whole: A TCR beta motif of under ten highly homologous variants appeared characteristic of ankylosing spondylitis blood. Before this, some motif variants had been reported in reactive arthritis synovial fluid and blood. The study looked at matched synovial fluid samples from ankylosing spondylitis patients. Disease-linked clones were reported to be significantly enriched there.

The CDR3 is made up of 13 amino acids. V was cut by 7 bases and J by 5 bases, with 12 bases left in between. 5'-RACE, quantitative and with molecular barcodes, yielded the TCR beta libraries. TCRdb recomputed calls from the 5' RACE reads with MiXCR, one row per CDR3 protein. The sample contains 150,000 to 200,000 distinct CDR3 sequences, approximately 16% of which appear only once. In its sample, this clonotype was seen many times. Its antigen is undetermined. The chain has TRBV12-3 or TRBV12-4 and TRBJ2-1; D is ambiguous. The specimen was blood, either unsorted or a sorted T cell fraction (not recorded which). The sequence was collected from a male donor with ankylosing spondylitis or in good health (not recorded which). The CDR3 loop reads CASTGRYDNEQFF. The CDR3 DNA is TGTGCCAGCACCGGACGGTACGACAATGAGCAGTTCTTC.